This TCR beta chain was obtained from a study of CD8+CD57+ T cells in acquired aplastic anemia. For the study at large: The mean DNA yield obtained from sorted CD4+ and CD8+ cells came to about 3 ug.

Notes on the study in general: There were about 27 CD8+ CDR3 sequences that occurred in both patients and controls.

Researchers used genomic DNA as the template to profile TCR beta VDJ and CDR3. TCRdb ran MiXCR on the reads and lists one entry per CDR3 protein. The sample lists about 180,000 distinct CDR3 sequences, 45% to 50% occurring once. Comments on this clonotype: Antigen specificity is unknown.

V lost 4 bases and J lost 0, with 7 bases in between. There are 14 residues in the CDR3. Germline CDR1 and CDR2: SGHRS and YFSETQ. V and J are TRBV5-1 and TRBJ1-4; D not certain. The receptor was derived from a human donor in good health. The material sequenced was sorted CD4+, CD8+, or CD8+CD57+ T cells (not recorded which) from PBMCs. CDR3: CASSAGATNEKLFF. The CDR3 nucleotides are TGCGCCAGCAGCGCCGGAGCAACTAATGAAAAACTGTTTTTT.